The next 9 T cell receptor beta chains were all read from a single sample in a study of blood T cell repertoires in COVID-19. Data came from immunoSEQ multiplex PCR; TCRdb stores just in-frame clones and leaves some out. This table has a few hundred thousand clones, 83% appearing once. The sequenced material came from PBMCs or T cells enriched from blood (not recorded which). The receptors derive from a woman aged 45-59 years who had recovered from COVID-19.

The CDR3 spells CSASKGQGANGYTF. CDR3 nucleotides: TGCAGCGCATCCAAAGGACAGGGGGCTAATGGCTACACCTTC. The V and J genes are TRBV29-1 and TRBJ1-2, with 11 positions matching TRBD1. The CDR3 has 14 residues. The junction had 10 bases not matched to a gene; V was cut back by 7 bases and J by 6 bases. Germline lookup yields CDR1 SQVTM and CDR2 ANQGSEA.

This chain connects TRBV19 to TRBJ2-1; D is possibly TRBD1 (6 bases). V was clipped by 1 base and J by 8 bases, with 9 bases between them. The CDR3 is made up of 13 amino acids. CDR1 LNHDA and CDR2 SQIVND come from the germline V gene (reference sequence). The DNA for the CDR3 is TGTGCCAGTAGTATAGGGGGGCTCGATGAGCAGTTCTTC. The encoded protein is CASSIGGLDEQFF.

The V gene is TRBV21-1, the J gene TRBJ1-1. TRBV21-1 is flagged as a pseudogene. This CDR3 comprises 19 residues. CDR3 DNA sequence: TGTGCCAGCAGCACCTCGGGGAAGGTCCGGGGGGCGTCAGACACTGAAGCTTTCTTT. Translated, it gives CASSTSGKVRGASDTEAFF.

The chain couples TRBV19 to TRBJ2-7; TRBD2 matches at 7 bases. The CDR3 has 15 residues. With 3 bases clipped from V and 4 bases from J, the junction kept 9 bases outside the gene matches. Germline V gene data show CDR1 as LNHDA and CDR2 as SQIVND (reference sequence). CDR3 nucleotides: TGTGCCAGTAGTATGAGACGGGAGGTTGGGTACGAGCAGTACTTC. Its protein is CASSMRREVGYEQYF.

V and J are TRBV30 and TRBJ1-6; tentatively, D is TRBD1 (6 bases). This CDR3 has 15 residues. Trimming removed 8 bases at V and 3 bases at J, with 17 bases between. CDR1 GTSNPN and CDR2 SVGIG come from the germline V gene (reference sequence). The CDR3 is CAHDRGANYNSPLHF. CDR3 sequence (DNA): TGTGCCCATGACCGGGGGGCCAACTATAATTCACCCCTCCACTTT.

The gene calls are TRBV3-1 (or the pseudogene TRBV3-2) and TRBJ2-1; TRBD2 aligns across 11 bases. Germline CDR1 is LGHDT and CDR2 is YNNKEL (reference sequence). The CDR3 spans 19 residues. Losses at the gene ends were 6 bases for V and 0 bases for J; bases not matched to a gene: 13. The CDR3 DNA is TGTGCCAGCAGTCTCCTAGCGGGGGGTCAATTTAGCTCCTACAATGAGCAGTTCTTC. It is translated as CASSLLAGGQFSSYNEQFF.

The chain recombines TRBV5-1 with TRBJ2-7; possible D gene TRBD1, 6 bases. The CDR3 is made up of 13 amino acids. Per germline, CDR1 SGHRS and CDR2 YFSETQ. The V end lost 4 bases, the J end lost 9 bases, and 17 bases lay between the germline ends. CDR3 residues: CASSQDSEVPQYF. In DNA, the CDR3 is TGCGCCAGCAGCCAGGACAGCGAGGTCCCGCAGTACTTC.

The chain uses TRBV5-1 and TRBJ2-7; 7 bases are shared with TRBD1. CDR1 is SGHRS and CDR2 is YFSETQ in the germline V gene. CDR3 size: 15 residues. J lost 0 bases, V lost 3 bases, and 6 bases had no gene match. CDR3 nucleotides: TGCGCCAGCAGCTGGAGCCGGGACAGCTCCTACGAGCAGTACTTC. This sequence encodes CASSWSRDSSYEQYF.

The chain links TRBV27 to TRBJ1-2; D ambiguous. The V end was cut by 5 bases, the J end by 8 bases, with 15 bases between. CDR1 is MNHEY, CDR2 SMNVEV, per germline (reference sequence). CDR3 length equals 13 residues. The CDR3 sequence: CASSPSGGSGYTF. The CDR3 nucleotides read TGTGCCAGCAGTCCCTCGGGAGGGAGCGGCTACACCTTC.